This TCR beta chain stems from a study of beta chain features in type 1 diabetes. Study conclusions and caveats: In patients and controls equally, PCR might favor templates that are shorter. Type 1 diabetes patients showed a moderate but significant shortening of TCRB CDR3s in all four CD4+ subsets. The VDJ junctions of type 1 diabetes patients carried fewer insertions and more deletions.

TCRB transcripts that were expressed got sequenced, as all of the isolated RNA had been reverse transcribed. The protocol was immunoSEQ multiplex PCR, while the TCRdb copy is restricted to in-frame clones and leaves out a portion. The sample holds around 260,000 clones; around 24% are singletons and the top ten take over 0.01%. From germline, CDR1 is SQVTM and CDR2 ANQGSEA. The CDR3 has 16 amino acids. This clone was found a few times. Its antigen is as yet unknown. This TCR was recovered from a woman aged 25-40 years with type 1 diabetes. The sample comprised naive CD4+ T cells from blood. The chain is built from TRBV29-1 and TRBJ2-1; weak D call: TRBD1 (5 bases). CDR3 sequence (DNA): TGCAGTGCCCCGAGGTTTGGGGCCACGGATTCCAATGAGCAGTTCTTC. It yields the protein CSAPRFGATDSNEQFF.